The 18 T cell receptor beta chains reported below all come from one sample, sequenced in a study of identical twins' blood T cells. From the 5' RACE reads, TCRdb called clonotypes with MiXCR, one entry per CDR3 protein. This sample has roughly 380,000 distinct CDR3 sequences, with approximately 30% found just once. The sequencing sample was made of PBMCs. The receptors shown here come from a woman aged 18-49 years in good health.

This clonotype has more than one count but fewer than ten. CDR3 amino acids: CSATTGADSPLHF. In DNA, the CDR3 is TGCAGCGCTACGACAGGTGCTGATTCACCCCTCCACTTT. The chain combines TRBV29-1 with TRBJ1-6; D might be TRBD1 (6 bases). Germline V gene data show CDR1 as SQVTM and CDR2 as ANQGSEA. The CDR3 has 13 amino acids. Trimming cost V 7 bases and J 8 bases, with 15 bases left between them.

The chain is built from TRBV5-1 and TRBJ2-1, with 10 bases identical to TRBD2. Germline lookup yields CDR1 SGHRS and CDR2 YFSETQ. The CDR3 loop spans 15 amino acids. The V and J ends lost 1 base and 3 bases, in that order; junction bases with no gene match: 1. The CDR3 is CASSLTSGVYNEQFF. The CDR3 DNA reads as TGCGCCAGCAGCTTGACTAGCGGGGTCTACAATGAGCAGTTCTTC.

Concerning this clonotype: The junction differs from germline at one of its ends, possibly a read error. The chain links TRBV5-1 to TRBJ1-6; 8 nucleotides agree with TRBD1. The germline CDR1 and CDR2 sequences are SGHRS and YFSETQ. The CDR3 totals 15 residues. The DNA for the CDR3 is TGCACCAGCAGCGGTTCGACAGGGGTTGATTCACCCCTCCACTTT. Its translation is CTSSGSTGVDSPLHF.

With regard to this clonotype: A junction boundary mismatches the germline segment, possibly from a read error. CDR3 nucleotides: TGCGCCGGCAGCCATACAGGGGGCCTACGTGAAAAACTGTTTTTT. It specifies CAGSHTGGLREKLFF. The chain has TRBV4-3 and TRBJ1-4, with TRBD1 matching over 9 bases. CDR1 LGHNA and CDR2 YSLEER come from the germline V gene. This CDR3 contains 15 residues.

Concerning this clonotype itself: Given the absence of the conserved phenylalanine or tryptophan at the CDR3 end, a read error is likely. The CDR3 loop is CAISPGGAYGYTL. The CDR3 DNA follows: TGTGCCATCAGTCCGGGGGGAGCCTATGGCTACACCCTC. The genes are TRBV10-3 and TRBJ1-2; possibly TRBD1 for D (5 bases). Looked up from germline, CDR1 is ENHRY and CDR2 is SYGVKD. Trimming took 5 bases from V and 4 from J, leaving 11 bases between them. The length of the CDR3 is 13 residues.

This clonotype was counted between two and nine times. This chain links TRBV20-1 with TRBJ2-5; TRBD1 or TRBD2 may be the D gene (6 bases each). The V gene's germline CDR1 is DFQATT and CDR2 SNEGSKA (reference sequence). This CDR3 has 15 residues. Trimming removed 6 bases at V and 4 bases at J, with 21 bases between. The CDR3, as DNA: TGCAGTGCGAAGGGGGGCGCCGTGCTCGTAGAGACCCAGTACTTC. Its protein product is CSAKGGAVLVETQYF.

This chain connects TRBV29-1 to TRBJ1-1; D might be TRBD1 (6 bases). Trimming took 8 bases from V and 5 from J, leaving 21 bases between them. The CDR3 is 14 amino acids. CDR1 and CDR2 (germline): SQVTM, ANQGSEA. CDR3 nucleotides: TGCAGCATCCGAGCCGGGGGCGGTAGTACTGAAGCTTTCTTT. Translating it yields CSIRAGGGSTEAFF.

DNA of the CDR3: TGTGCCAGCAGCTTAGGTAGCGGAGCCTACGAGCAGTACTTC. It is translated as CASSLGSGAYEQYF. The chain carries TRBV7-8 and TRBJ2-7; D is perhaps TRBD2 (6 bases). The CDR3 is made up of 14 amino acids. V lost 1 base and J lost 2, with 9 bases in between. From germline, CDR1 is SGHVS and CDR2 FQNEAQ.

The rearrangement joins TRBV7-2 to TRBJ2-7; D is uncertain. CDR1 is SGHTA, CDR2 FQGNSA, per germline. The CDR3 is 11 residues long. Trimming cost V 6 bases and J 4 bases, with 7 bases left between them. This CDR3 is CASSDRYEQYF. The CDR3 coding sequence is TGTGCCAGCAGTGACCGATACGAGCAGTACTTC.

Here the CDR3 reads CASSPWGKRNQPQHF. CDR3 nucleotides: TGTGCCAGCAGTCCCTGGGGAAAGAGAAATCAGCCCCAGCATTTT. This sequence joins TRBV27 and TRBJ1-5; D remains unclear. This CDR3 is 15 amino acids long. Trimming took off 5 bases at V and 4 bases at J, with 15 bases between the two ends. Germline CDR1 MNHEY, CDR2 SMNVEV (reference sequence).

The chain joins TRBV27 to TRBJ2-4; 8 bases map to TRBD1. Trimming cost V 6 bases and J 9 bases; bases outside gene matches: 7. CDR1 and CDR2 (germline): MNHEY, SMNVEV (reference sequence). This CDR3 has 13 residues. The chain's CDR3 is CASRLTGVGIQYF. Written as DNA, the CDR3 is TGTGCCAGCAGATTGACAGGGGTGGGCATTCAGTACTTC.

This clonotype was seen repeatedly, ten times or more. The chain carries TRBV5-1 and TRBJ1-1; D is ambiguous. Deletions cut 4 bases from V and 3 bases from J, with 13 bases between. Per the germline V gene, CDR1 is SGHRS and CDR2 is YFSETQ. The CDR3 is made up of 14 amino acids. CDR3 nucleotide sequence: TGCGCCAGCAGCCCCACATCCCCCGACACTGAAGCTTTCTTT. This encodes CASSPTSPDTEAFF.

The CDR3 nucleotides read TGCAGCGTTGCCCGGACAGAAGCAGATACGCAGTATTTT. As protein: CSVARTEADTQYF. The chain links TRBV29-1 to TRBJ2-3, with a weak D call TRBD1 (6 bases). Germline CDR1 SQVTM, CDR2 ANQGSEA. The V and J ends lost 4 bases and 4 bases respectively, with 12 bases between them. The CDR3 runs 13 residues.

In its sample, this clonotype was seen a few times. The chain is built from TRBV20-1 and TRBJ2-2; 7 bases map to TRBD1. The CDR3 contains 14 residues. CDR1 is DFQATT and CDR2 is SNEGSKA in the germline V gene (reference sequence). V shed 4 bases and J 1 base; nucleotides not matched to a gene: 3. The CDR3 DNA is TGCAGTGCTATGAGACAGGGGAACACCGGGGAGCTGTTTTTT. Its translation is CSAMRQGNTGELFF.

This clonotype showed up just a few times. This chain links TRBV18 with TRBJ2-7; possibly TRBD1 for D (6 bases). Deletions cut 4 bases from V and 5 bases from J, with 12 bases between. This CDR3 contains 13 residues. In germline, CDR1 is KGHSH, CDR2 LQKENI. For the CDR3, the DNA is TGTGCCAGCTCACACCTTAGGACAGACGAGCAGTACTTC. Amino acids: CASSHLRTDEQYF.

This clonotype came up many times. The CDR3: CASSFYRTGGYEQYF. The DNA of the CDR3 is TGTGCCAGCAGCTTCTACCGGACAGGGGGCTACGAGCAGTACTTC. This sequence joins TRBV11-3 and TRBJ2-7; 10 nucleotides align to TRBD1. The ends lost 3 bases at V and 3 bases at J; junction bases unmatched: 5. CDR1 and CDR2 from the germline V gene are SGHNT and YENEEA. CDR3 length equals 15 residues.

This CDR3 is CSVDRAGTEAFF. In nucleotides, the CDR3 is TGCAGCGTGGACAGGGCCGGCACTGAAGCTTTCTTT. The chain couples TRBV29-1 to TRBJ1-1; 8 bases agree with TRBD1. The CDR3 is 12 residues long. Germline CDR1 reads SQVTM; CDR2 reads ANQGSEA. V gave up 6 bases and J gave up 4 bases; unmatched junction bases: 4.

The rearrangement links TRBV23-1 to TRBJ2-2, with 7 nucleotides matching TRBD2. TRBV23-1 is labeled an ORF, and its function is uncertain. The CDR3 has 15 residues. Losses at the gene ends were 0 bases for V and 4 bases for J; bases not matched to a gene: 2. This chain's CDR3 is CASSQSGGSTGELFF. CDR3 sequence (DNA): TGCGCCAGCAGTCAATCGGGGGGGTCCACCGGGGAGCTGTTTTTT.